This T cell receptor beta chain came from a study of early T cells in non-severe SARS-CoV-2 infection. General study results and limits: Comparison of clonotypes with VDJdb favored anti-spike CD8 responses while missing private and CD4 specificities.

The CDR3 runs 13 residues. The germline V gene encodes CDR1 DFQATT and CDR2 SNEGSKA (reference sequence). V lost 3 bases, J lost 1 base, and 3 bases stayed unmatched. This clonotype showed up just a few times. Antigen unknown. Individually, cDNA molecules had unique molecular identifiers attached to them. TCRdb processed the 5' RACE reads anew with MiXCR; each CDR3 protein has one entry. Among about 38,000 distinct CDR3 sequences, 5.5% to 8% were seen once, and the ten largest hold 24%. The sample was whole blood, taken at baseline. The rearrangement uses TRBV20-1 and TRBJ2-7, with 7 bases matching TRBD1. This clonotype originated in an adult who was a healthcare worker with PCR-confirmed SARS-CoV-2 infection or an uninfected control (not recorded which). The CDR3 DNA follows: TGCAGTGCTAGCCGGGACAGATCCTACGAGCAGTACTTC. Protein sequence: CSASRDRSYEQYF.